Reported below is one TCR beta chain. Its antigen is unknown. The CDR3 consists of 13 residues. Germline-derived CDR1 and CDR2 are GTSNPN and SVGIG (reference sequence). V dropped 5 bases and J dropped 4; count of bases not matched to a gene: 4. The donors formed part of the 120-subject validation cohort, distinct from the roughly 700-subject first cohort. TCRdb's copy holds only in-frame clones and misses some; the assay was immunoSEQ multiplex PCR. Among about 95,000 clones, around 84% were seen once, and the ten largest hold roughly 20%. This record belongs to a study of cytomegalovirus exposure and HLA in healthy donors. In the study overall: The roughly 120 validation repertoires, a later analysis reported, used the same platform as the 666 first-cohort repertoires. Regarding the study as a whole: In a later analysis, first-cohort TCR clusters were found to tend to co-occur in the 120 validation repertoires.

The receptor's source is a man in his late teens or twenties in good health and CMV-seropositive. What was sequenced was PBMCs. V usage is TRBV30 and J usage is TRBJ1-4; TRBD1 aligns across 7 bases. The CDR3: CAWSRQGNEKLFF. Written as DNA, the CDR3 is TGTGCCTGGTCTAGACAGGGTAATGAAAAACTGTTTTTT.